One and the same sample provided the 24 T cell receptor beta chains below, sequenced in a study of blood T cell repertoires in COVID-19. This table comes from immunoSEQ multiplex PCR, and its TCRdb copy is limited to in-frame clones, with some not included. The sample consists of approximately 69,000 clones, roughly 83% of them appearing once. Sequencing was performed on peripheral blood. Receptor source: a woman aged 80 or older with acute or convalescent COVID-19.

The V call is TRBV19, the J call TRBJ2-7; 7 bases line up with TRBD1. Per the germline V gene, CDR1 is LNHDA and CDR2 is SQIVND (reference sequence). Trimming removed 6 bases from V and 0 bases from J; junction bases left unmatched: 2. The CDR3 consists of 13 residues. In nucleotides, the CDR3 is TGTGCCAGTAGGGGACAGTCCTCCTACGAGCAGTACTTC. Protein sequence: CASRGQSSYEQYF.

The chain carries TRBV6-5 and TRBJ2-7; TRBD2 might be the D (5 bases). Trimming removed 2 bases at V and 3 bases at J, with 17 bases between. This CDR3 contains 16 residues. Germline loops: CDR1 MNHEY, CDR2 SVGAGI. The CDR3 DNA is TGTGCCAGCAGTTACAACTCTCCGCTAGCTGGCTACGAGCAGTACTTC. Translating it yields CASSYNSPLAGYEQYF.

DNA of the CDR3: TGCGCCAGCAGCTTGGCGGTACAGGGAAGTACTGAGCAGTTCTTC. It specifies CASSLAVQGSTEQFF. V gene TRBV5-1 combines with J gene TRBJ2-1; TRBD1 is a possible D gene (6 bases). The CDR3 spans 15 residues. Deletions cut 0 bases from V and 9 bases from J, with 16 bases between. The V gene's germline CDR1 is SGHRS and CDR2 YFSETQ.

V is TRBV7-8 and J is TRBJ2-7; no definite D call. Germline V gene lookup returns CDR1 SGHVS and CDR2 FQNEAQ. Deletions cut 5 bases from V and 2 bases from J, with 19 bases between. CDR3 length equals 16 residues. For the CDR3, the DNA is TGTGCCAGCAGCGCAGGTCCGCTCTCAGTGACCTACGAGCAGTACTTC. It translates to CASSAGPLSVTYEQYF.

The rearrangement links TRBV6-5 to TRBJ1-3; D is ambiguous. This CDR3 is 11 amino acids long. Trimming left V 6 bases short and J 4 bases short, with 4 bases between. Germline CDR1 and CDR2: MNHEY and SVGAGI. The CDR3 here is CASSRGNTIYF. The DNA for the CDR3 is TGTGCCAGCAGCCGGGGAAACACCATATATTTT.

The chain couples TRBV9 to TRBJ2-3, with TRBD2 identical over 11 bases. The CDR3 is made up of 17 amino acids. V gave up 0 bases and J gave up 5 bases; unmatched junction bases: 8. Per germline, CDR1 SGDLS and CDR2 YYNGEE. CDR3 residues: CASSVAIGTSGLDTQYF. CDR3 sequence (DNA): TGTGCCAGCAGCGTAGCTATTGGGACTAGCGGTTTAGATACGCAGTATTTT.

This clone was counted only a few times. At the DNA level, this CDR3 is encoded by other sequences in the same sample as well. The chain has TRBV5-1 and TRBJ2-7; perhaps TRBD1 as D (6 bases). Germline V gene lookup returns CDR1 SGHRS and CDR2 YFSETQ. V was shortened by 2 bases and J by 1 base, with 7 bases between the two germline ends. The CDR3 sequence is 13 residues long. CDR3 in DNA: TGCGCCAGCAGCTTACAGGGATCCTACGAGCAGTACTTC. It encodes CASSLQGSYEQYF. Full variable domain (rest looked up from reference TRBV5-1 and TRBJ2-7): KAGVTQTPRYLIKTRGQQVTLSCSPISGHRSVSWYQQTPGQGLQFLFEYFSETQRNKGNFPGRFSGRQFSNSRSEMNVSTLELGDSALYLCASSLQGSYEQYFGPGTRLTVT.

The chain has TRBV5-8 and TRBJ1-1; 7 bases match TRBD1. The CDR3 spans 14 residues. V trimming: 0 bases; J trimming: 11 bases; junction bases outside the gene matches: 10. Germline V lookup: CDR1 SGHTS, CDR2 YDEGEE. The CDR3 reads CASSLGQGVTLAFF. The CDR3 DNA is TGTGCCAGCAGCTTGGGGCAGGGGGTTACTTTGGCTTTCTTT.

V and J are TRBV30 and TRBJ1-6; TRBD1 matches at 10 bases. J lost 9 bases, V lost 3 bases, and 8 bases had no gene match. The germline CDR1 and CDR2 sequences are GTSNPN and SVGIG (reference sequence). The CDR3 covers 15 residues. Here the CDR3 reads CAWSVRDRGISPLHF. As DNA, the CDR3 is TGTGCCTGGAGCGTACGGGACAGGGGAATTTCACCCCTCCACTTT.

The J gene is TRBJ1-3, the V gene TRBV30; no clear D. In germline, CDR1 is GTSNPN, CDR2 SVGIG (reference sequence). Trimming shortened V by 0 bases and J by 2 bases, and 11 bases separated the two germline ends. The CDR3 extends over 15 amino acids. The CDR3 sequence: CAWSVAAGPGNTIYF. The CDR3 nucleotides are TGTGCCTGGAGTGTAGCGGCAGGTCCTGGAAACACCATATATTTT.

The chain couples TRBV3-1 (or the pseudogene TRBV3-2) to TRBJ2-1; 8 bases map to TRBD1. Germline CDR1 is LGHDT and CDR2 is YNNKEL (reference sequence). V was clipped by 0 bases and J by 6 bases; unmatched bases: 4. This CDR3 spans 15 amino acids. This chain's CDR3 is CASSQDLGTGNEQFF. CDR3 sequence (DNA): TGTGCCAGCAGCCAAGATTTGGGGACAGGCAATGAGCAGTTCTTC.

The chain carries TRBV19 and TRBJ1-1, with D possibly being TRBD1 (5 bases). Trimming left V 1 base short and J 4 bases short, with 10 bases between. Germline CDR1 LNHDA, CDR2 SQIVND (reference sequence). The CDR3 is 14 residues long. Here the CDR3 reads CASSIVGGTTEAFF. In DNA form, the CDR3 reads TGTGCCAGTAGTATAGTTGGAGGGACCACTGAAGCTTTCTTT.

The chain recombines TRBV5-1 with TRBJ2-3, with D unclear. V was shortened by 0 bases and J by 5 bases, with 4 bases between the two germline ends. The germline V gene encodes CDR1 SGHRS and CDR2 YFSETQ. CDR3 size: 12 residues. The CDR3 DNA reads TGCGCCAGCAGCTTGGCCGGAGATACGCAGTATTTT. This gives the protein CASSLAGDTQYF.

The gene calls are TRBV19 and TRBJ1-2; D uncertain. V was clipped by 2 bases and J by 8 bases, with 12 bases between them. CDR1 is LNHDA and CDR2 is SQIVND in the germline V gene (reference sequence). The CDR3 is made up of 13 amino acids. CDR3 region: CASSISETGGYTF. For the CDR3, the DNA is TGTGCCAGTAGTATATCTGAGACCGGGGGCTACACCTTC.

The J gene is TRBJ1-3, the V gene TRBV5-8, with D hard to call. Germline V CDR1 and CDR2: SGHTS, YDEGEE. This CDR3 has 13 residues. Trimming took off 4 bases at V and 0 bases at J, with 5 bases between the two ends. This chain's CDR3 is CASSARSGNTIYF. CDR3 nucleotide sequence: TGTGCCAGCAGCGCGCGCTCTGGAAACACCATATATTTT.

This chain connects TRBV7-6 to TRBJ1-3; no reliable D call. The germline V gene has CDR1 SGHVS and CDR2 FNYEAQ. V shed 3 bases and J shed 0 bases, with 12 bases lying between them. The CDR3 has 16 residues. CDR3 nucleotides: TGTGCCAGCAGCTTCCTCACTTCCACCTCTGGAAACACCATATATTTT. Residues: CASSFLTSTSGNTIYF.

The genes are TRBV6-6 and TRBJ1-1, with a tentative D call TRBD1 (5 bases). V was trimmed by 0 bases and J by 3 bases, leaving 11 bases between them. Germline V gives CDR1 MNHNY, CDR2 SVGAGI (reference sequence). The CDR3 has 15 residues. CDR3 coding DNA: TGTGCCAGCAGTTACTCCGGGGGAACGGACACTGAAGCTTTCTTT. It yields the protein CASSYSGGTDTEAFF.

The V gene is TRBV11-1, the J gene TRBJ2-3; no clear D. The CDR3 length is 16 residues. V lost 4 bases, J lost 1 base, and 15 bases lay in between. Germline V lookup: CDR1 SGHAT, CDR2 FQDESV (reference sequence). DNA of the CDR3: TGTGCCAGCAGCTCAGGAATGGTTCAGCGCACAGATACGCAGTATTTT. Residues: CASSSGMVQRTDTQYF.

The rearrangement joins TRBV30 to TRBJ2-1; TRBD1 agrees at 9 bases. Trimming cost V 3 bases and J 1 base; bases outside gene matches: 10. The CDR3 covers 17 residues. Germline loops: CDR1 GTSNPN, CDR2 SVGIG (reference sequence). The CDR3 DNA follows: TGTGCCTGGAGCCGGGACAGGGTGACATTGTCCTACAATGAGCAGTTCTTC. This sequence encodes CAWSRDRVTLSYNEQFF.

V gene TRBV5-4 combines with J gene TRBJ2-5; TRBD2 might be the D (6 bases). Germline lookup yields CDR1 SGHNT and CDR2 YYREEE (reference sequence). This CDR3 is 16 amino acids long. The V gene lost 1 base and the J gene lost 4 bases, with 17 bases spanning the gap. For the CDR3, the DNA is TGTGCCAGCAGCTTGCAGTCGTGGCTAGCGTCAGAGACCCAGTACTTC. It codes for CASSLQSWLASETQYF.

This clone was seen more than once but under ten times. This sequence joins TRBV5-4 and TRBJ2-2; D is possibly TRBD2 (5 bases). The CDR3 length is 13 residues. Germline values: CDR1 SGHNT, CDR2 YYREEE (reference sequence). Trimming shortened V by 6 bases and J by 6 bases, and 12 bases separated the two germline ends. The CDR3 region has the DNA TGTGCCAGCAAACTCCCTAGCTCCGGGGAGCTGTTTTTT. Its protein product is CASKLPSSGELFF.

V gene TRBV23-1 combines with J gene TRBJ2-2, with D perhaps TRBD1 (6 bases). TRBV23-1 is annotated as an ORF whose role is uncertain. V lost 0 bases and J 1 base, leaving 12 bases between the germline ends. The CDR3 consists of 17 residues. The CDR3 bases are TGCGCCAGCAGTCAATCTGTCAGGGGCCGGAACACCGGGGAGCTGTTTTTT. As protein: CASSQSVRGRNTGELFF.

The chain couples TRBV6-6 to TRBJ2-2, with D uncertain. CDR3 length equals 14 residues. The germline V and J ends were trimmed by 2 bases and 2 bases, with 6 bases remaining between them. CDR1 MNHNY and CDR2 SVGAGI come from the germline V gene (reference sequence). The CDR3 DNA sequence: TGTGCCAGCAGTTACGTGAGAAACACCGGGGAGCTGTTTTTT. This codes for CASSYVRNTGELFF.

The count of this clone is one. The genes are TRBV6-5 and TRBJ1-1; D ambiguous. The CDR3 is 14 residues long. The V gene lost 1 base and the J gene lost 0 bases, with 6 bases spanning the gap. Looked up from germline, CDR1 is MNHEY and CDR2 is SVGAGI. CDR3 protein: CASSYYSMNTEAFF. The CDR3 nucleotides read TGTGCCAGCAGTTACTATTCCATGAACACTGAAGCTTTCTTT.